The 25 T cell receptor beta chains presented below share a single source sample, sequenced in a study of cytomegalovirus exposure and HLA in healthy donors. Data came from immunoSEQ multiplex PCR; TCRdb stores just in-frame clones and leaves some out. The sample lists roughly 190,000 clones; about 84% were seen once. Sequencing used PBMCs. These receptor sequences come from a woman younger than 35 in good health and CMV-seronegative.

The chain joins TRBV30 to TRBJ1-1; 10 nucleotides agree with TRBD1. This CDR3 has 12 amino acids. Germline CDR1 and CDR2: GTSNPN and SVGIG (reference sequence). Trimming removed 7 bases from V and 11 bases from J; junction bases left unmatched: 10. CDR3 nucleotides: TGTGCCTCCTCGGACAGGGGGGTCGGGGCTTTCTTT. Amino acids: CASSDRGVGAFF.

The V and J genes are TRBV6-5 and TRBJ2-3; 7 nucleotides agree with TRBD2. Germline V CDR1 and CDR2: MNHEY, SVGAGI. The V and J ends lost 2 bases and 7 bases, in that order; junction bases with no gene match: 9. CDR3 length: 15 amino acids. The CDR3 region is CASSYLRTREHTQYF. CDR3 nucleotide sequence: TGTGCCAGCAGTTACCTCCGGACTAGGGAACATACGCAGTATTTT.

This clone appeared a single time. This chain uses TRBV5-4 with TRBJ2-5, with TRBD2 as a possible D gene (6 bases). With 6 bases removed from V and 2 bases from J, the gap between germline ends came to 14 bases. This CDR3 region has 14 residues. CDR1 is SGHNT, CDR2 YYREEE, per germline (reference sequence). CDR3 protein: CASNSREDQETQYF. Written as DNA, the CDR3 is TGTGCCAGCAACTCCAGGGAGGATCAAGAGACCCAGTACTTC.

Concerning this clone itself: The junction shows a germline mismatch at one end, possibly a read error. The chain combines TRBV5-8 with TRBJ1-1; D is unclear. Per the germline V gene, CDR1 is SGHTS and CDR2 is YDEGEE. The CDR3 has 11 amino acids. CDR3 amino acids: CPWREYTEAFF. The CDR3 DNA follows: TGCCCCTGGCGGGAGTACACTGAAGCTTTCTTT.

The chain recombines TRBV18 with TRBJ1-3; D is possibly TRBD1 (6 bases). The germline V gene has CDR1 KGHSH and CDR2 LQKENI. V was trimmed by 3 bases and J by 4 bases, leaving 10 bases between them. This CDR3 comprises 14 residues. Here the CDR3 DNA reads TGTGCCAGCTCACCCCAGGGGTCCGGAAACACCATATATTTT. Its translation: CASSPQGSGNTIYF.

The chain employs TRBV4-2 and TRBJ2-7; D is ambiguous. Trimming pared 0 bases from V and 6 bases from J, leaving 6 bases between. Germline V gene data show CDR1 as LGHNA and CDR2 as YNFKEQ. This CDR3 spans 12 amino acids. The DNA of the CDR3 is TGTGCCAGCAGCCAAGAAGCAGGCGAGCAGTACTTC. Residues: CASSQEAGEQYF.

This chain uses TRBV25-1 with TRBJ2-7, with D perhaps matching TRBD1 (6 bases). The CDR3 covers 13 residues. Trimming cost V 11 bases and J 2 bases, with 16 bases left between them. Germline V gene data show CDR1 as MGHDK and CDR2 as SYGVNS. CDR3 sequence (DNA): TGTGCCGGATTCGACAGGAAAGCCTACGAGCAGTACTTC. This gives the protein CAGFDRKAYEQYF.

V and J are TRBV27 and TRBJ1-1; 7 bases agree with TRBD1. Germline V gene lookup returns CDR1 MNHEY and CDR2 SMNVEV (reference sequence). V was pared by 4 bases and J by 2 bases, with 10 bases of the junction left unmatched. The CDR3 runs to 16 residues. Written as DNA, the CDR3 is TGTGCCAGCAGTTCCTATGACAGGGTCGGAAACACTGAAGCTTTCTTT. Protein sequence: CASSSYDRVGNTEAFF.

This clone was seen only a few times. The chain carries TRBV18 and TRBJ2-7; D possibly corresponds to TRBD2 (6 bases). Germline CDR1 reads KGHSH; CDR2 reads LQKENI. There are 14 residues in the CDR3. The V gene lost 2 bases and the J gene lost 3 bases, with 11 bases spanning the gap. CDR3 sequence (DNA): TGTGCCAGCTCACCAGGGTACGGGGGCTACGAGCAGTACTTC. This sequence encodes CASSPGYGGYEQYF. The full variable domain, rest sourced from reference TRBV18 and TRBJ2-7, is NAGVMQNPRHLVRRRGQEARLRCSPMKGHSHVYWYRQLPEEGLKFMVYLQKENIIDESGMPKERFSAEFPKEGPSILRIQQVVRGDSAAYFCASSPGYGGYEQYFGPGTRLTVT.

The chain uses TRBV30 and TRBJ1-2; no reliable D call. Germline CDR1 GTSNPN, CDR2 SVGIG (reference sequence). The CDR3 is made up of 13 amino acids. V lost 4 bases and J 4 bases, leaving 13 bases between the germline ends. The DNA of the CDR3 is TGTGCCTGGACGAGGGTGGGGTTCTATGGCTACACCTTC. Amino acids: CAWTRVGFYGYTF.

This chain connects TRBV2 to TRBJ2-2; maybe TRBD2 (5 bases). Germline V gives CDR1 SNHLY, CDR2 FYNNEI. This CDR3 has 15 residues. V was cut by 3 bases and J by 0 bases, with 8 bases left in between. The CDR3 region has the DNA TGTGCCAGCAGTGACGTCGGGACGAACACCGGGGAGCTGTTTTTT. This codes for CASSDVGTNTGELFF.

The rearrangement uses TRBV14 and TRBJ1-3, with D uncertain. Germline V gene lookup returns CDR1 SGHDN and CDR2 FVKESK. V was cut by 2 bases and J by 5 bases, with 4 bases left in between. The CDR3 is 12 amino acids. The CDR3, as DNA: TGTGCCAGCAGCCAATACAGAAACACCATATATTTT. Amino acid sequence: CASSQYRNTIYF.

This clone was seen more than once but under ten times. The V and J genes are TRBV5-1 and TRBJ1-1; tentatively, D is TRBD1 (5 bases). Trimming took off 4 bases at V and 7 bases at J, with 20 bases between the two ends. The CDR3 spans 15 residues. Germline V gene data show CDR1 as SGHRS and CDR2 as YFSETQ. CDR3 loop: CASSPVEGRGGEAFF. The CDR3 DNA sequence: TGCGCCAGCAGCCCGGTGGAGGGTAGGGGTGGTGAAGCTTTCTTT.

This rearrangement joins TRBV5-1 to TRBJ1-1, with a weak D call TRBD1 (5 bases). With 0 bases removed from V and 9 bases from J, the gap between germline ends came to 18 bases. The length of the CDR3 is 15 residues. From germline, CDR1 is SGHRS and CDR2 YFSETQ. DNA for the CDR3: TGCGCCAGCAGCTTGGGCGACAGCTTCGCCCAACAAGCTTTCTTT. Protein: CASSLGDSFAQQAFF.

This clone was seen only a few times. The V gene is TRBV15, the J gene TRBJ1-2; D remains unclear. The germline CDR1 and CDR2 sequences are LNHNV and YYDKDF (reference sequence). V shed 0 bases and J shed 6 bases, with 8 bases lying between them. The CDR3 runs to 13 residues. The CDR3 loop is CATSRDRVDGYTF. CDR3 nucleotides: TGTGCCACCAGCAGAGATCGCGTGGATGGCTACACCTTC.

This clone was seen a single time. The V and J genes are TRBV27 and TRBJ2-2; 7 bases align to TRBD1. The CDR3 has 16 amino acids. Germline lookup yields CDR1 MNHEY and CDR2 SMNVEV (reference sequence). V dropped 5 bases and J dropped 5; count of bases not matched to a gene: 11. This CDR3 is CASSPGQAYITGELFF. CDR3 sequence (DNA): TGTGCCAGCAGTCCCGGACAGGCCTATATTACCGGGGAGCTGTTTTTT.

This chain links TRBV6-4 with TRBJ2-1; weak D call: TRBD1 (6 bases). V was trimmed by 4 bases and J by 4 bases, leaving 11 bases between them. CDR3 length: 14 residues. Germline loops: CDR1 MRHNA, CDR2 SNTAGT. DNA for the CDR3: TGTGCCAGCAGTGCAGGACAGTCTTACAATGAGCAGTTCTTC. Its protein is CASSAGQSYNEQFF.

The V gene is TRBV18, the J gene TRBJ1-2; possibly TRBD1 for D (6 bases). Trimming removed 2 bases at V and 5 bases at J, with 18 bases between. Germline V CDR1 and CDR2: KGHSH, LQKENI. The CDR3 has 16 amino acids. The CDR3 bases are TGTGCCAGCTCACCAATCAGTGCGACAGGTTATTATGGCTACACCTTC. It is translated as CASSPISATGYYGYTF.

This clone appeared a few times. The rearrangement links TRBV27 to TRBJ2-6; D possibly corresponds to TRBD2 (5 bases). With 6 bases removed from V and 4 bases from J, the gap between germline ends came to 16 bases. Germline V gives CDR1 MNHEY, CDR2 SMNVEV (reference sequence). The CDR3 runs 16 residues. CDR3 sequence reads: CASSPYSGSGANVLTF. The CDR3 DNA follows: TGTGCCAGCAGCCCCTACTCTGGGAGCGGGGCCAACGTCCTGACTTTC.

The genes are TRBV12-5 and TRBJ2-7, with D possibly matching TRBD1 (5 bases). This CDR3 is built from 16 residues. The germline gives CDR1 LGHNT, CDR2 FRNRAP. The ends were cut back, 5 bases at V and 0 bases at J, with 17 bases in the middle. Written as DNA, the CDR3 is TGTGCTAGTGGTCCCGGACATCTGATCCACTCCTACGAGCAGTACTTC. Translating gives CASGPGHLIHSYEQYF.

The genes are TRBV6-1 and TRBJ1-1; a weak D match, TRBD1 (6 bases). The CDR3 has 13 residues. The germline CDR1 and CDR2 sequences are MNHNS and SASEGT. V lost 2 bases and J lost 7, with 11 bases in between. DNA of the CDR3: TGTGCCAGCAGTGAATTAGAGGGGGTTGAAGCTTTCTTT. Its translation: CASSELEGVEAFF.

CDR3 protein: CAISEWGRQETQYF. The CDR3 DNA sequence: TGTGCCATCAGTGAGTGGGGCAGGCAAGAGACCCAGTACTTC. The chain recombines TRBV10-3 with TRBJ2-5, with D perhaps matching TRBD1 (5 bases). Germline CDR1 is ENHRY and CDR2 is SYGVKD. The CDR3 has 14 residues. Trimming left V 1 base short and J 2 bases short, with 8 bases between.

The chain recombines TRBV25-1 with TRBJ2-7; D not resolved. CDR3 size: 14 residues. Trimming cost V 3 bases and J 0 bases, with 9 bases left between them. Germline CDR1 reads MGHDK; CDR2 reads SYGVNS. CDR3 loop: CASSDRDNSYEQYF. CDR3 coding DNA: TGTGCCAGCAGTGATCGCGACAACTCCTACGAGCAGTACTTC.

The chain has TRBV4-1 and TRBJ2-2, with D perhaps matching TRBD2 (6 bases). CDR3 length: 14 amino acids. Trimming removed 6 bases at V and 4 bases at J, with 12 bases between. Germline V gene sequence: CDR1 MGHRA, CDR2 YSYEKL. CDR3 protein: CASRFHGSTGELFF. CDR3 sequence (DNA): TGCGCCAGCAGATTCCACGGGAGCACCGGGGAGCTGTTTTTT.

This chain connects TRBV20-1 to TRBJ2-2; D is possibly TRBD2 (5 bases). The CDR3 has 11 residues. V dropped 4 bases and J dropped 5 bases, with 5 bases sitting between them. The germline CDR1 and CDR2 sequences are DFQATT and SNEGSKA (reference sequence). The CDR3 is CSATGTGELFF. The CDR3 nucleotides are TGCAGTGCTACGGGGACCGGGGAGCTGTTTTTT.